The source of this T cell receptor (beta chain) is a study of blood T cell repertoires in COVID-19. Background on the study: Samples came from the United States, Italy and Spain, spanning acute and convalescent COVID-19. The analysed material was cDNA or gDNA that came from T cells, B-cell-depleted T cells, or PBMCs.

The CDR3 has 11 amino acids. Trimming left V 4 bases short and J 5 bases short, with 4 bases between. CDR1 and CDR2 from the germline V gene are LGHNA and YSLEER. The authors' processing: Cell counts per sample came from amplifying reference gene primers. Only in-frame clones appear in the TCRdb table, and some are missing; sequencing was by immunoSEQ multiplex PCR. V and J calls and clone size are those listed in that table; D and trimming were worked out from the DNA. The table includes approximately 120,000 clones, around four fifths detected once. The origin of this receptor is a man at least 80 years old with active or convalescent COVID-19. Input material: peripheral blood. V usage is TRBV4-3 and J usage is TRBJ2-3; D not resolved. The CDR3 loop is CASSLGDTQYF. The DNA for the CDR3 is TGCGCCAGCAGCCTCGGAGATACGCAGTATTTT.